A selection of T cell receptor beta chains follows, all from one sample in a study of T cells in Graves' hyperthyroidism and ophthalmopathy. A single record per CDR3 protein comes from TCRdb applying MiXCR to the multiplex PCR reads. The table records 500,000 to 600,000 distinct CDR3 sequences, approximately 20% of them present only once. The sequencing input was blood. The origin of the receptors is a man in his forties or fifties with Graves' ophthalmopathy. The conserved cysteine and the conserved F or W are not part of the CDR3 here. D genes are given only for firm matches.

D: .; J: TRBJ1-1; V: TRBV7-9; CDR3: ASRGSGGRTEAF
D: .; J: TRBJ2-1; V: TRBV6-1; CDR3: ASTPGVRSYNEQF
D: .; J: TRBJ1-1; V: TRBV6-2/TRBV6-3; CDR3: ASSYSRVGFMNTEAF
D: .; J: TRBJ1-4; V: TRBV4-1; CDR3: ASSQDLEGPTNEKLF
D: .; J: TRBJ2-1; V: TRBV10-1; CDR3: ASSDIRVAKAYNEQF
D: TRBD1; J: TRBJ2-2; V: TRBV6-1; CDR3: ASRRTGGRGELF
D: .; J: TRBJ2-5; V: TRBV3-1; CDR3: ASSQVVGGGETQY
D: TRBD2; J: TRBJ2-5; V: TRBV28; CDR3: ASRDSGRPSLEY
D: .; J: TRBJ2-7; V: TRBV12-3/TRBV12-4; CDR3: ASRSGGGTYEQY
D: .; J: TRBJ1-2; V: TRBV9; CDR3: ASSVEGGGHLPNYGYT
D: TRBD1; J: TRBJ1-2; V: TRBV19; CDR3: ASSTRQGSVGYT
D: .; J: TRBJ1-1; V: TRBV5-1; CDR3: ASSYVGDTEAF
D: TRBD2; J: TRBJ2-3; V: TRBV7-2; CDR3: ASSLAGTSSGDTQY
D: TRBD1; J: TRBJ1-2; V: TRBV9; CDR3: ASSQRDRVGGYT
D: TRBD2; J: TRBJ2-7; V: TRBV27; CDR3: ASRGLRGGGTYEQY
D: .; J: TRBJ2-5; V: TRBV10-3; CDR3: AIREGRDQY
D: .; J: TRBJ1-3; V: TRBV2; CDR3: ASMGSASGNTIY
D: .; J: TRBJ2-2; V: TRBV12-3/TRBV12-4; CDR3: ASSFQQSPGELF
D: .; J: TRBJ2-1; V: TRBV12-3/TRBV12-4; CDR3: ASSFTGIYNEQF
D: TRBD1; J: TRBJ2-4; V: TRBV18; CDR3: ASSLTGVGQNIQY
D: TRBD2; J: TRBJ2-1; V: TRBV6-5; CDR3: ASSYFQRGGYNEQF
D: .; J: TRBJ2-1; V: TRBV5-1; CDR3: ASSWVTRLENEQF
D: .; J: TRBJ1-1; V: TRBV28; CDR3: ASSLAAGNTEAF
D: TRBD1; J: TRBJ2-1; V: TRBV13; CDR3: ASSLGPGQVQDEQF
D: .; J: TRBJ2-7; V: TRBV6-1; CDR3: ASSDQSGYEQY
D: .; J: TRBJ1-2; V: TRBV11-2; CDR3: ASSPGQFTNYGYT
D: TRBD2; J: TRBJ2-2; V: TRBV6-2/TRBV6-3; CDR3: ASSYGGLAGTGELF
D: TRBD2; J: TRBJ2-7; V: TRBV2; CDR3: ASSPRTSNYEQY
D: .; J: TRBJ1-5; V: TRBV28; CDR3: ASSFRNPLRESQPQH
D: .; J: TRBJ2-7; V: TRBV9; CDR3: ASSPPGQRSFYEQY
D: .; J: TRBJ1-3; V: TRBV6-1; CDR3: AARDQAYTIY
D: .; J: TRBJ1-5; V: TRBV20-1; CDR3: SAARPGGQPQH
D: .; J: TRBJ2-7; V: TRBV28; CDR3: VSSSSGRDYEQY
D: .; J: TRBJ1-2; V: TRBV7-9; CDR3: ASSSSPENYGYT
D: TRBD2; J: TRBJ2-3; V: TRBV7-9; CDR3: ASSLTLAGTTDTQY
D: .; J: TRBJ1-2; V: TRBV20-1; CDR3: SARDAGANYGYT
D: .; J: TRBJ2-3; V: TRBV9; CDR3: ASSDRLVTDTQY
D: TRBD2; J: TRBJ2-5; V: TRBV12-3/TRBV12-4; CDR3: ASSLIRGRQETQY
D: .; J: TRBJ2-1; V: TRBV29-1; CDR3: SASLGLGYNEQF
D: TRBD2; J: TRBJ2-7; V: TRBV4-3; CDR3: ASSHALTSGSAYEQY
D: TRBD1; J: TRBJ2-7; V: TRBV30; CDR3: AWSTGVLTYEQY
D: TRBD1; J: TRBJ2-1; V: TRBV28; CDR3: ASSLLGTGGYEQF
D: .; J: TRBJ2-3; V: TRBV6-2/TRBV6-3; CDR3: ATGVGGTDTQY
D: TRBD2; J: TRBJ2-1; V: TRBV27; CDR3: ASSFRLAGGYNEQF
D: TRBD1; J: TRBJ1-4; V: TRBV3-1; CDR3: ASSLPDRDKLF
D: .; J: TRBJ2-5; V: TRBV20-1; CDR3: SATQVVRETQY
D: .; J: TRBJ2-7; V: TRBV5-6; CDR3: ASSSGLIYEQY
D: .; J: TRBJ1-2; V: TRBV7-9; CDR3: ASSLGGSGGYT
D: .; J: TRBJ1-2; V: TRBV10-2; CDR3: ASSESSGYGYT
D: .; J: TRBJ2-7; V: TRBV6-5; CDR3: ASSYDSSGYEQY
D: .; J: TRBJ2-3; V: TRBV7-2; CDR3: ASRPEADTQY
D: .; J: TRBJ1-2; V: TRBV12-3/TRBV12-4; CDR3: ASNTVPGSGYT
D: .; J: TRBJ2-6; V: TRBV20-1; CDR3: SARATGANVLT